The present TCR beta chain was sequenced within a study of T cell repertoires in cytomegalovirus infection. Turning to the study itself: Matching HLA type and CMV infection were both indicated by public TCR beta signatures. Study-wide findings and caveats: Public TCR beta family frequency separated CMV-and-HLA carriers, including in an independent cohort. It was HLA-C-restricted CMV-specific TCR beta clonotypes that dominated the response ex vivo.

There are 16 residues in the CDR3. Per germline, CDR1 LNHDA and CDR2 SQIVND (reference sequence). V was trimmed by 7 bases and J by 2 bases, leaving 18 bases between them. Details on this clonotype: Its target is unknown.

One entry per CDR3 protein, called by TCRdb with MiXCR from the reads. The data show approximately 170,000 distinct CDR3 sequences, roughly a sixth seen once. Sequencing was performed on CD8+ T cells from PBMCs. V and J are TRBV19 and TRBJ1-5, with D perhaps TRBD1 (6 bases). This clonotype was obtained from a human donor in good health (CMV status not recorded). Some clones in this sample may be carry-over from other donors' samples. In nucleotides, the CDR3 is TGTGCCAGTAATCCAGTATGGAAGGGGGGCAATCAGCCCCAGCATTTT. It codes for CASNPVWKGGNQPQHF.